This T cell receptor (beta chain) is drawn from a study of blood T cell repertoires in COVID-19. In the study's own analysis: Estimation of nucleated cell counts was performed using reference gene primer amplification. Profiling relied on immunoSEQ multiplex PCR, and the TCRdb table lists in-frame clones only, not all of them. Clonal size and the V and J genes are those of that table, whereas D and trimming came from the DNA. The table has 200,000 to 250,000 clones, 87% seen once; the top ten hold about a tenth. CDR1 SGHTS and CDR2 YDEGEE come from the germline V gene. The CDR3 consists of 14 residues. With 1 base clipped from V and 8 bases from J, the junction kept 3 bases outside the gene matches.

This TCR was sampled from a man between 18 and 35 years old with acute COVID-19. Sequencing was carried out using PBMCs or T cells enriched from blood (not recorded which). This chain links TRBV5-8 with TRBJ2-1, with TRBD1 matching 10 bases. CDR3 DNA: TGTGCCAGCAGCTTGCGCGGACAGGGGGATGAGCAGTTCTTC. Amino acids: CASSLRGQGDEQFF.